What follows are 29 T cell receptor beta chains derived from one specimen sequenced in a study of shared clonotypes between healthy human individuals. The repertoire was sequenced with immunoSEQ multiplex PCR; TCRdb's copy has only in-frame clones and lacks some. Among 2 million to 2.5 million clones, around 93% were seen once, and the ten largest hold 0.37%. The sequenced sample was naive CD4+ T cells from PBMCs. Stated subset: CD45RA+ positively selected. These receptors originate from a man aged 18 to 30 in good health. Some clones in this sample may be carry-over from other donors' samples.

Concerning this clone: This same CDR3 is encoded by further DNA sequences in the sample. The chain couples TRBV5-1 to TRBJ2-3; 11 bases line up with TRBD2. The CDR3 length is 15 residues. In germline, CDR1 is SGHRS, CDR2 YFSETQ. V shed 2 bases, J shed 3 bases, and the junction held 2 bases outside the gene matches. DNA for the CDR3: TGCGCCAGCAGCTTTAGCGGGAGGGGAACAGATACGCAGTATTTT. It yields the protein CASSFSGRGTDTQYF.

V usage is TRBV5-1 and J usage is TRBJ2-5; D unresolved. Germline lookup yields CDR1 SGHRS and CDR2 YFSETQ. The CDR3 extends over 14 amino acids. V lost 0 bases and J 3 bases, leaving 9 bases between the germline ends. CDR3 bases: TGCGCCAGCAGCTTGGGTGACACCGAAGAGACCCAGTACTTC. Translation gives CASSLGDTEETQYF. The complete variable domain, with remaining parts taken from reference TRBV5-1 and TRBJ2-5, reads KAGVTQTPRYLIKTRGQQVTLSCSPISGHRSVSWYQQTPGQGLQFLFEYFSETQRNKGNFPGRFSGRQFSNSRSEMNVSTLELGDSALYLCASSLGDTEETQYFGPGTRLLVL.

V usage is TRBV2 and J usage is TRBJ2-2; no reliable D call. The length of the CDR3 is 14 residues. The V end was cut by 6 bases, the J end by 6 bases, with 14 bases between. CDR1 is SNHLY, CDR2 FYNNEI, per germline. The CDR3 sequence is CASSRPARPGELFF. CDR3 in DNA: TGTGCCAGCAGCCGACCGGCCAGGCCCGGGGAGCTGTTTTTT.

This clone was seen once. The V gene is TRBV28, the J gene TRBJ2-2; maybe TRBD2 (5 bases). Germline CDR1 MDHEN, CDR2 SYDVKM. The CDR3 loop spans 14 amino acids. Trimming stripped 5 bases from V and 6 bases from J, with 13 bases between. This CDR3 is CASSTTRQSGELFF. CDR3 coding DNA: TGTGCCAGCAGTACAACTAGACAATCCGGGGAGCTGTTTTTT.

The chain combines TRBV5-1 with TRBJ2-1, with 14 bases lining up with TRBD2. With V trimmed by 5 bases and J by 5 bases, 3 bases remained unmatched. The germline V gene encodes CDR1 SGHRS and CDR2 YFSETQ. The CDR3 spans 15 residues. The chain's CDR3 is CASRGTSGSNNEQFF. The CDR3, as DNA: TGCGCCAGCAGGGGGACTAGCGGGAGTAACAATGAGCAGTTCTTC. The full variable domain, with the rest looked up from reference TRBV5-1 and TRBJ2-1, is KAGVTQTPRYLIKTRGQQVTLSCSPISGHRSVSWYQQTPGQGLQFLFEYFSETQRNKGNFPGRFSGRQFSNSRSEMNVSTLELGDSALYLCASRGTSGSNNEQFFGPGTRLTVL.

This sequence joins TRBV5-1 and TRBJ1-1; 7 bases match TRBD1. V lost 4 bases and J lost 0; bases outside the gene matches: 9. The CDR3 is 16 residues long. The germline V gene has CDR1 SGHRS and CDR2 YFSETQ. CDR3 loop: CASSTGQVMMNTEAFF. The CDR3 nucleotides are TGCGCCAGCAGCACCGGACAGGTGATGATGAACACTGAAGCTTTCTTT.

The chain has TRBV28 and TRBJ1-2; the match to TRBD1 covers 7 bases. V lost 5 bases and J lost 4; bases outside the gene matches: 13. The CDR3 is made up of 16 amino acids. Germline V lookup: CDR1 MDHEN, CDR2 SYDVKM. CDR3 region: CASSQRTGTGLYGYTF. For the CDR3, the DNA is TGTGCCAGCAGTCAGCGGACAGGAACAGGCCTCTATGGCTACACCTTC.

V usage is TRBV7-2 and J usage is TRBJ1-2; D unresolved. V lost 5 bases and J lost 0, with 13 bases in between. Germline CDR1 and CDR2: SGHTA and FQGNSA. The CDR3 spans 15 residues. CDR3 DNA: TGTGCCAGCAGCCCGGGCCTACCCCCTAACTATGGCTACACCTTC. It codes for CASSPGLPPNYGYTF.

The chain uses TRBV10-1 and TRBJ1-1; maybe TRBD1 (5 bases). Trimming pared 8 bases from V and 2 bases from J, leaving 15 bases between. Germline V gives CDR1 WNHNN, CDR2 SYGVQD (reference sequence). The CDR3 consists of 14 residues. CDR3 in amino acids: CASLTRDGNTEAFF. CDR3 DNA sequence: TGCGCCAGCCTTACCCGGGACGGTAACACTGAAGCTTTCTTT.

With regard to this clone: Other DNA sequences in this sample translate to the same CDR3. The rearrangement joins TRBV5-1 to TRBJ1-2, with D possibly TRBD1 on 6 matching bases. CDR3 length: 13 residues. With 5 bases removed from V and 2 bases from J, the gap between germline ends came to 10 bases. Germline V gene sequence: CDR1 SGHRS, CDR2 YFSETQ. The CDR3 sequence: CASRPTGNYGYTF. Here the CDR3 DNA reads TGCGCCAGCAGACCGACAGGCAACTATGGCTACACCTTC.

Regarding this clone: The sample carries other DNA sequences with the same CDR3. The rearrangement links TRBV7-3 to TRBJ2-1; D possibly uses TRBD1 or TRBD2 (5 bases each). The germline V gene has CDR1 SGHTA and CDR2 FQGTGA. Trimming stripped 5 bases from V and 2 bases from J, with 7 bases between. The CDR3 spans 13 residues. CDR3 residues: CASSRGPYNEQFF. CDR3 coding DNA: TGTGCCAGCAGCCGGGGCCCCTACAATGAGCAGTTCTTC. Full variable domain (rest looked up from reference TRBV7-3 and TRBJ2-1): GAGVSQTPSNKVTEKGKYVELRCDPISGHTALYWYRQSLGQGPEFLIYFQGTGAADDSGLPNDRFFAVRPEGSVSTLKIQRTERGDSAVYLCASSRGPYNEQFFGPGTRLTVL.

The CDR3 region has the DNA TGTGCCAGCAGTGAATGGGGGGCAGGGGATTACGAGCAGTACTTC. Protein: CASSEWGAGDYEQYF. The chain is built from TRBV6-1 and TRBJ2-7; the D call may be TRBD1 or TRBD2 (6 bases each). The V gene lost 2 bases and the J gene lost 4 bases, with 15 bases spanning the gap. The CDR3 totals 15 residues. Looked up from germline, CDR1 is MNHNS and CDR2 is SASEGT.

The chain joins TRBV30 to TRBJ2-1; 7 nucleotides match TRBD1. The V gene's germline CDR1 is GTSNPN and CDR2 SVGIG (reference sequence). Losses at the gene ends were 4 bases for V and 8 bases for J; bases not matched to a gene: 5. The CDR3 sequence is 12 residues long. DNA for the CDR3: TGTGCCTGGATTACAGGGGTAGATGAGCAGTTCTTC. Residues: CAWITGVDEQFF.

The chain links TRBV28 to TRBJ1-4, with D perhaps TRBD1 (6 bases). V gave up 8 bases and J gave up 6 bases, with 16 bases separating them. Per the germline V gene, CDR1 is MDHEN and CDR2 is SYDVKM. The CDR3 has 14 residues. CDR3 bases: TGTGCCAGCGGATCGGTAGGGGGGGATGAAAAACTGTTTTTT. Protein: CASGSVGGDEKLFF.

The chain is built from TRBV28 and TRBJ2-7; D uncertain. Trimming shortened V by 1 base and J by 2 bases, and 12 bases separated the two germline ends. Looked up from germline, CDR1 is MDHEN and CDR2 is SYDVKM. The CDR3 loop spans 15 amino acids. The CDR3 reads CASSLFLTGAYEQYF. DNA of the CDR3: TGTGCCAGCAGTTTATTCCTGACCGGAGCCTACGAGCAGTACTTC.

The chain is built from TRBV5-1 and TRBJ1-1, with 9 bases lining up with TRBD1. Germline V gene sequence: CDR1 SGHRS, CDR2 YFSETQ. This CDR3 has 17 residues. Trimming at V came to 4 bases and at J to 0 bases, leaving 10 bases not matched to a gene. CDR3 region: CASSPGTGRLMNTEAFF. The CDR3 DNA follows: TGCGCCAGCAGCCCCGGGACAGGGCGTTTAATGAACACTGAAGCTTTCTTT.

The chain links TRBV11-2 to TRBJ1-1; the match to TRBD1 covers 7 bases. The J segment lost 8 bases and the V segment lost 4 bases, leaving 10 bases of the junction unmatched. The CDR3 sequence is 14 residues long. Germline V gene sequence: CDR1 SGHAT, CDR2 FQNNGV. CDR3 coding DNA: TGTGCCAGCAGCTCCGTGACAGGGAGCCTAGAAGCTTTCTTT. It encodes CASSSVTGSLEAFF.

The rearrangement links TRBV5-4 to TRBJ2-1; 8 bases fit TRBD2. Trimming cost V 4 bases and J 5 bases; bases outside gene matches: 8. The germline gives CDR1 SGHNT, CDR2 YYREEE (reference sequence). The CDR3 spans 15 residues. The CDR3 bases are TGTGCCAGCAGCGGATCTAGCGGGTCCCACAATGAGCAGTTCTTC. Translation: CASSGSSGSHNEQFF.

The chain employs TRBV6-1 and TRBJ1-2; 8 nucleotides agree with TRBD1. V dropped 10 bases and J dropped 1; count of bases not matched to a gene: 8. CDR3 length equals 14 residues. Germline V CDR1 and CDR2: MNHNS, SASEGT. The CDR3 DNA reads as TGTGCCACCGCGACAGGGGCGAATAACTATGGCTACACCTTC. The encoded protein is CATATGANNYGYTF.

This clone appeared once. The chain carries TRBV10-1 and TRBJ2-2; 13 bases line up with TRBD2. V was pared by 2 bases and J by 6 bases, with 3 bases of the junction left unmatched. Germline V gene sequence: CDR1 WNHNN, CDR2 SYGVQD (reference sequence). This CDR3 spans 16 amino acids. Here the CDR3 reads CASSEGLAGESGELFF. CDR3 sequence (DNA): TGCGCCAGCAGTGAGGGACTAGCGGGAGAATCCGGGGAGCTGTTTTTT.

This chain links TRBV19 with TRBJ2-5, with 7 bases aligning to TRBD1. CDR3 length: 16 amino acids. CDR1 and CDR2 (germline): LNHDA, SQIVND (reference sequence). V lost 4 bases, J lost 4 bases, and 12 bases stayed unmatched. DNA for the CDR3: TGTGCCAGTAGTAAAATCGTGGGGACAGACGTAGAGACCCAGTACTTC. Protein: CASSKIVGTDVETQYF.

The chain employs TRBV5-1 and TRBJ2-2; D uncertain. Germline CDR1 SGHRS, CDR2 YFSETQ. The CDR3 sequence is 16 residues long. V lost 0 bases and J 0 bases, leaving 9 bases between the germline ends. The CDR3 bases are TGCGCCAGCAGCTTGGATGTAACTACGAACACCGGGGAGCTGTTTTTT. Translated, it gives CASSLDVTTNTGELFF.

This chain links TRBV5-1 with TRBJ1-2, with 7 bases identical to TRBD1. The CDR3 covers 14 residues. V dropped 3 bases and J dropped 3; count of bases not matched to a gene: 5. The germline V gene encodes CDR1 SGHRS and CDR2 YFSETQ. The CDR3 is CASSSDRTDYGYTF. CDR3 DNA sequence: TGCGCCAGCAGCTCGGACAGGACGGACTATGGCTACACCTTC.

The chain employs TRBV28 and TRBJ2-7, with a possible D match to TRBD1 (5 bases). CDR1 and CDR2 (germline): MDHEN, SYDVKM. The germline V and J ends were trimmed by 7 bases and 2 bases, with 15 bases remaining between them. The CDR3 runs to 14 residues. The CDR3 coding sequence is TGTGCCAGCAATGGCCGCAGGGCCCCCTACGAGCAGTACTTC. It yields the protein CASNGRRAPYEQYF.

The V and J genes are TRBV7-2 and TRBJ2-2; tentatively, D is TRBD2 (6 bases). CDR1 is SGHTA and CDR2 is FQGNSA in the germline V gene. CDR3 length equals 14 residues. V was clipped by 4 bases and J by 6 bases, with 12 bases between them. In DNA, the CDR3 is TGTGCCAGCAGCTCCGGGAGCTGGGCCGGGGAGCTGTTTTTT. Its translation: CASSSGSWAGELFF.

The CDR3 coding sequence is TGTGCCAGCAGGGACGACAGGACCAATGAGCAGTTCTTC. It codes for CASRDDRTNEQFF. V and J are TRBV2 and TRBJ2-1; D perhaps matches TRBD1 (6 bases). The CDR3 covers 13 residues. CDR1 is SNHLY and CDR2 is FYNNEI in the germline V gene. V gave up 6 bases and J gave up 6 bases, with 12 bases separating them. The full variable domain, rest sourced from reference TRBV2 and TRBJ2-1, is EPEVTQTPSHQVTQMGQEVILRCVPISNHLYFYWYRQILGQKVEFLVSFYNNEISEKSEIFDDQFSVERPDGSNFTLKIRSTKLEDSAMYFCASRDDRTNEQFFGPGTRLTVL.

The rearrangement links TRBV28 to TRBJ1-4; maybe TRBD1 (5 bases). CDR1 is MDHEN and CDR2 is SYDVKM in the germline V gene. The CDR3 totals 14 residues. Trimming cost V 3 bases and J 5 bases, with 10 bases left between them. The CDR3 region has the DNA TGTGCCAGCAGTTTTCCAGGGATAAATGAAAAACTGTTTTTT. This translates into CASSFPGINEKLFF.

The chain combines TRBV28 with TRBJ2-2; 9 bases are a match to TRBD1. There are 18 residues in the CDR3. Germline CDR1 reads MDHEN; CDR2 reads SYDVKM. Trimming cost V 5 bases and J 0 bases; bases outside gene matches: 10. CDR3 DNA sequence: TGTGCCAGCAGTCCCAGCCGACAGGGGGTGACGAACACCGGGGAGCTGTTTTTT. Encoded protein: CASSPSRQGVTNTGELFF. Based on the CDR3 plus reference TRBV28 and TRBJ2-2, the full variable domain is DVKVTQSSRYLVKRTGEKVFLECVQDMDHENMFWYRQDPGLGLRLIYFSYDVKMKEKGDIPEGYSVSREKKERFSLILESASTNQTSMYLCASSPSRQGVTNTGELFFGEGSRLTVL.

V and J are TRBV28 and TRBJ2-7, with TRBD2 matching 14 bases. Germline CDR1 MDHEN, CDR2 SYDVKM. The CDR3 contains 19 residues. V lost 3 bases to trimming and J lost 2 bases; unmatched junction nucleotides: 12. In DNA, the CDR3 is TGTGCCAGCAGTTTCCCGGGACTAGCGGGAGCAGTCATAACCTACGAGCAGTACTTC. It translates to CASSFPGLAGAVITYEQYF.